This T cell receptor beta chain is from a study of OX40 agonist ivuxolimab in advanced cancers. Study in general: Three patients, one with hepatocellular carcinoma and two with cutaneous melanoma, achieved partial responses.

Exclusion of a patient followed from autoimmune disease history or systemic immunosuppression. Overall study results and limits: Patients who responded partially at 0.1-3.0 mg/kg showed clonal expansion ranking among the lowest. Part of the nonresponder group also had normalized T-cell clonal expansion that was low.

Concerning this clone: Its matching antigen is unknown.

The CDR3 consists of 15 residues. The ends lost 1 base at V and 7 bases at J; junction bases unmatched: 5. Germline CDR1 LGHNA, CDR2 YSLEER. Method: immunoSEQ multiplex PCR; TCRdb's copy keeps in-frame clones and lacks some. The data hold fewer than 65,000 clones, with approximately 94% observed a single time. This clonotype was sampled from an adult with an advanced solid tumor such as melanoma, head and neck, liver or kidney cancer. J is TRBJ2-1 and V is TRBV4-3, with 9 bases lining up with TRBD2. The sequencing here drew on CD4+ or CD8+ T cells sorted from blood, taken in a trial of the OX40 agonist ivuxolimab. This CDR3 is CASSQGLAGTNEQFF. CDR3 bases: TGCGCCAGCAGCCAAGGGCTAGCGGGAACTAATGAGCAGTTCTTC.